A selection of T cell receptor beta chains follows, all from one sample in a study of shared clonotypes between healthy human individuals. Clones were sequenced by immunoSEQ multiplex PCR, and TCRdb holds only the in-frame ones, with some missing. The sample holds hundreds of thousands of clones, around 96% seen once. The material sequenced was naive CD8+ T cells sorted from blood. The origin of the receptors is a woman under 40 in good health. Both conserved end residues are trimmed from each CDR3. Fields, in order: V gene, D gene, CDR3 length, CDR3 protein. A D gene is named only where the DNA matches it firmly.

TRBV4-2 | . | 14 | ASSQAVGPEGNIQY
TRBV28 | . | 14 | ASSPYQGIGNQPQH
TRBV29-1 | . | 11 | SVVLGMNEKLF
TRBV30 | . | 9 | AWSQGSPLH
TRBV5-1 | . | 12 | ASNDNGLNTEAF
TRBV6-5 | TRBD2 | 13 | ASSLGTSAYNEQF
TRBV28 | . | 11 | ASRIGAGDGYT
TRBV2 | . | 13 | ASSEGQGLGETQY
TRBV19 | TRBD2 | 12 | ASSGLARSYEQY
TRBV9 | . | 10 | ASSVDTGPEF
TRBV11-3 | TRBD2 | 13 | ASSLDPAGVDRLF
TRBV7-2 | . | 13 | ASSLGVYGTDTQY
TRBV7-9 | . | 10 | ASSLSPYGYT
TRBV15 | . | 13 | ATSREEGFSYEQY
TRBV27 | . | 12 | ASSLVGTNQPQH
TRBV19 | TRBD2 | 13 | ASTLSGSRTDTQY
TRBV6-1 | TRBD1 | 14 | ASSGDGQGAWETQY
TRBV19 | . | 12 | ASTGGTPYNEQF
TRBV27 | TRBD2 | 13 | ASSPTSGGTDTQY
TRBV7-6 | TRBD2 | 20 | ASSLGLAGFPTPFLNTGELF
TRBV19 | . | 11 | ASRNYSNQPQH
TRBV6-1 | . | 10 | ASSETGYGYT
TRBV27 | TRBD2 | 14 | ASSLFTSGDTDTQY
TRBV5-4 | . | 12 | ASSLGQNTGELF